This T cell receptor (beta chain) stems from a study of blood T cells in healthy people across ages. Looking at the study overall: Template switching recovered approximately one barcoded beta molecule for every two T cells.

Germline CDR1 reads SQVTM; CDR2 reads ANQGSEA. This CDR3 contains 15 residues. Germline trimming cut 4 bases from V and 3 bases from J; bases unmatched to any gene: 8. This clonotype was observed at least ten times. Antigen specificity is unknown. Primed by a sample-barcoded 5' primer and a J-beta primer mix, a second PCR proceeded for roughly 6 to 12 cycles. TCRdb re-called the 5' RACE reads through MiXCR, storing one row per CDR3 protein. Of about 700,000 distinct CDR3 sequences in the sample, about a third were seen once. Whole-study findings and limits: Diversity of TCR beta correlated strongly with naive T cell percentage. Long-lived donors had more naive CD4+ cells and higher diversity than aged donors.

The sample consisted of blood. The chain joins TRBV29-1 to TRBJ2-1; 8 nucleotides align to TRBD2. This TCR was sampled from a woman older than 75 in good health. This CDR3 is CSVAEGGGRYNEQFF. In DNA form, the CDR3 reads TGCAGCGTTGCGGAAGGCGGGGGGCGCTACAATGAGCAGTTCTTC.